This T cell receptor beta chain is from a study of control samples from healthy donors and cancer patients. The CDR3 loop spans 13 amino acids. CDR1 is SGHRS, CDR2 YFSETQ, per germline. Trimming removed 4 bases from V and 8 bases from J, with 15 bases in between. TCRdb keeps only in-frame clones here, not all; method: immunoSEQ multiplex PCR. This sample yields approximately 70,000 clones, of which more than 75% are seen a single time; approximately 16% belongs to the top ten. The count of this clone is one. The sequence came from a man in his fifties in good health. Sequenced: blood. The chain joins TRBV5-1 to TRBJ1-2; TRBD1 might be the D (5 bases). CDR3 DNA sequence: TGCGCCAGCAGCCCGGAAGTCCAGGGAGGCTACACCTTC. Translated: CASSPEVQGGYTF.